This T cell receptor (beta chain) was sequenced for a study of blood T cell repertoires in COVID-19. In the original processing: Reference gene primers were amplified, and this amplification served to estimate nucleated cell counts. Profiled with immunoSEQ multiplex PCR; TCRdb holds only in-frame clones, not every one. That table gives V, J and clone size, and the DNA gave D and trimming. The table lists roughly 250,000 clones, approximately 86% of them singletons, with about 10% in the top ten. This clone was counted only a few times. Trimming took 3 bases from V and 8 from J, leaving 7 bases between them. CDR3 size: 11 residues. In germline, CDR1 is LNHDA, CDR2 SQIVND (reference sequence).

The sequencing sample was made of peripheral blood. The gene calls are TRBV19 and TRBJ1-2; D is perhaps TRBD1 (6 bases). This sequence originates from a man between 35 and 55 years old who had recovered from COVID-19. The CDR3 sequence: CASSMTGGYTF. As DNA, the CDR3 is TGTGCCAGTAGTATGACAGGCGGCTACACCTTC.